This TCR beta chain emerged from a study of T cells in Graves' hyperthyroidism and ophthalmopathy. The study's findings and limits: Onset of ophthalmopathy came a median around 6.5 months after the model predicted it. Among clonotypes expanded in thyroid above 0.001, most were also found in blood.

The study enrolled patients aged 18 to 65 with newly diagnosed hyperthyroidism of under 2 months' duration. The TCR beta CDR3 regions underwent amplification using RNA transcripts as the source. HTBI primers were the set used in a first-round RT-PCR of the TCR CDR3. One entry per CDR3 protein results from TCRdb running MiXCR on the multiplex PCR reads. The table lists around 380,000 distinct CDR3 sequences, roughly 13% of them singletons. Germline V gene lookup returns CDR1 SNHLY and CDR2 FYNNEI. The CDR3 covers 14 residues. Losses at the gene ends were 4 bases for V and 5 bases for J; bases not matched to a gene: 5. The sample holds many counts of this clonotype. Its antigen is not known.

What was sequenced was blood. The genes are TRBV2 and TRBJ1-5; 7 positions agree with TRBD1. The receptor was derived from a young man with Graves' hyperthyroidism that later progressed to Graves' ophthalmopathy. The CDR3, as DNA: TGTGCCAGCAGTGCCAGACAGGGTTATCAGCCCCAGCATTTT. It specifies CASSARQGYQPQHF.